The clone carrying this T cell receptor (beta chain) was detected many times. Its antigen is currently unknown. TCRdb re-called the reads with MiXCR, one entry per CDR3 protein. The sample contains around 140,000 distinct CDR3 sequences, under 8.5% of which appear only once. V was clipped by 6 bases and J by 2 bases, with 18 bases between them. This CDR3 region has 16 residues. Germline V gene sequence: CDR1 SNHLY, CDR2 FYNNEI. The sample comes from a study of T cell repertoires in cytomegalovirus infection. Overall study: An indication of both CMV infection and matching HLA type came from public TCR beta signatures. Regarding the study as a whole: Individuals carrying CMV plus the relevant HLA were identified by cumulative frequency of public TCR beta families. Across the ex vivo response, the dominant clonotypes were HLA-C-restricted CMV-specific TCR beta clonotypes.

The chain uses TRBV2 and TRBJ2-3, with a possible D match to TRBD1 (6 bases). What was sequenced was PBMCs. This receptor was obtained from a human donor in good health (CMV status not recorded). Some clones in this sample may be carry-over from other donors' samples. The DNA of the CDR3 is TGTGCCAGCAGGAGCAGGGGCTCCGTTTACACAGATACGCAGTATTTT. This encodes CASRSRGSVYTDTQYF.